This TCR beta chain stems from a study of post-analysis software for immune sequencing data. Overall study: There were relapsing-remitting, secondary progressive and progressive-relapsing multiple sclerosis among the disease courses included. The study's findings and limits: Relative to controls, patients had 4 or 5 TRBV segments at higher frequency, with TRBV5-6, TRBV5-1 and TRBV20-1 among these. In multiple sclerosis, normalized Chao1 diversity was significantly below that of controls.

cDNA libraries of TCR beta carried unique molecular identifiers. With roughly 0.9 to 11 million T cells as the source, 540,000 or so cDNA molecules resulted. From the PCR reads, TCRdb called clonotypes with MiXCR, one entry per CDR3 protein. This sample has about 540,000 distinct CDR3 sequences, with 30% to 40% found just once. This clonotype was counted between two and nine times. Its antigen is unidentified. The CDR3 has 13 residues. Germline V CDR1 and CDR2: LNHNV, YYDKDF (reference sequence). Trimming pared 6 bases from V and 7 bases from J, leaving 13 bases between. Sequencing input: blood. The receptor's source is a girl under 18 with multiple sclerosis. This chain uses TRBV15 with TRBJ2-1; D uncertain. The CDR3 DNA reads TGTGCCACCAGACCCTTAGCCGGGAATGAGCAGTTCTTC. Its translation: CATRPLAGNEQFF.